This T cell receptor (beta chain) was captured by sequencing in a study of blood T cells in healthy people across ages. A sample-barcoded 5' primer and a J-beta primer mix were used in a second PCR of about 7 to 11 cycles. TCRdb processed the 5' RACE reads anew with MiXCR; each CDR3 protein has one entry. This table holds about 1.1 million distinct CDR3 sequences, 30% to 40% found once. The CDR3 contains 13 residues. Germline V lookup: CDR1 LGHNA, CDR2 YSLEER. Trimming pared 0 bases from V and 7 bases from J, leaving 6 bases between. This clonotype has only one observation. The chain joins TRBV4-3 to TRBJ1-4; D gene ambiguous. The sequenced material came from blood. This clonotype was obtained from a man aged 18 to 29 in good health. The DNA of the CDR3 is TGCGCCAGCAGCCAAGAGAGGTCTGAAAAACTGTTTTTT. The encoded protein is CASSQERSEKLFF.